The following is a TCR beta chain sequence with its context. These data originate in a study of blood T cell repertoires in COVID-19. Original analysis: Reference gene primer amplification in the assay estimated nucleated cell counts. Some clones are missing from TCRdb's copy, which holds only in-frame ones; the method was immunoSEQ multiplex PCR. That table furnishes V, J and clone size, whereas the DNA furnished D and trimming. The sample lists roughly 290,000 clones; approximately 88% were seen once. Germline V lookup: CDR1 SQVTM, CDR2 ANQGSEA. V lost 4 bases and J 3 bases, leaving 14 bases between the germline ends. This CDR3 contains 14 residues.

Sequenced material: PBMCs or T cells enriched from blood (not recorded which). This TCR came from a woman aged 40 to 50 who had recovered from COVID-19. The chain joins TRBV29-1 to TRBJ2-3; a possible D gene is TRBD2 (6 bases). The CDR3 nucleotides read TGCAGCGTTGCCCCCTACGGGAGAACAGATACGCAGTATTTT. Translating gives CSVAPYGRTDTQYF.